This T cell receptor beta chain was sequenced during a study of blood T cell repertoires in COVID-19. On the study more broadly: Acute-phase and convalescent COVID-19 samples originated in the United States, Italy and Spain. PBMCs, B-cell-depleted T cells, or T cells were the source of the cDNA or gDNA that made up the material.

The data were produced by immunoSEQ multiplex PCR, yet TCRdb's version contains in-frame clones alone and is incomplete. The sample carries 300,000 to 400,000 clones, around 85% recorded once. The CDR3 is 13 residues long. V dropped 11 bases and J dropped 9; count of bases not matched to a gene: 9. The germline CDR1 and CDR2 sequences are MNHEY and SVGAGI. The clonotype originates from a human donor in a cohort sampled during active COVID-19. The sample was peripheral blood. The V and J genes are TRBV6-5 and TRBJ2-1; 11 positions match TRBD2. The CDR3 DNA is TGTGCCGCGGTTAGCGGGGGGGCTGGTGAGCAGTTCTTC. Protein: CAAVSGGAGEQFF.